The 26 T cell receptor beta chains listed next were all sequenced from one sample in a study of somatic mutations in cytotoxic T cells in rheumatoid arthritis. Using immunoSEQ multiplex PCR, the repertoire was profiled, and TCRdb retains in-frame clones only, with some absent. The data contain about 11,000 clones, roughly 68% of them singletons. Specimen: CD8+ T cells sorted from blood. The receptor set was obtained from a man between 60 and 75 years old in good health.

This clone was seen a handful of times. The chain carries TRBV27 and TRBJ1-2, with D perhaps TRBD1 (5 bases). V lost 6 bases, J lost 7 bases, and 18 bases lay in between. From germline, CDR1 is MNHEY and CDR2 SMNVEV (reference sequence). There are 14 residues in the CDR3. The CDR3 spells CASSFLRDGLGYTF. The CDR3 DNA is TGTGCCAGCAGCTTCCTCCGGGACGGGCTTGGCTACACCTTC.

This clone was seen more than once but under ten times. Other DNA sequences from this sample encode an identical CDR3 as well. The CDR3 DNA is TGTGCCAGCAGCTTGGGAGGGGAATCTGGAAACACCATATATTTT. As protein: CASSLGGESGNTIYF. The chain is built from TRBV5-4 and TRBJ1-3; D is possibly TRBD1 (5 bases). Germline loops: CDR1 SGHNT, CDR2 YYREEE (reference sequence). V lost 0 bases, J lost 1 base, and 8 bases lay in between. The length of the CDR3 is 15 residues.

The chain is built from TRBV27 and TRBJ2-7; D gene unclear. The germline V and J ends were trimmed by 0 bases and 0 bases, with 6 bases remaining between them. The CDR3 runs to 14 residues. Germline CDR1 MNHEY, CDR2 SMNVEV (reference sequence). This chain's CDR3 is CASSLSAISYEQYF. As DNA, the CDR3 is TGTGCCAGCAGTTTATCCGCCATCTCCTACGAGCAGTACTTC.

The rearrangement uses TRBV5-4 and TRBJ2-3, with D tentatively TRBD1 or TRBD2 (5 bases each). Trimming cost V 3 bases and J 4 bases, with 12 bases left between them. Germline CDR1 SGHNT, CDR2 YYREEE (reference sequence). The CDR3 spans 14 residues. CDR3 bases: TGTGCCAGCAGCTCAGAGACGGGGCCAGATACGCAGTATTTT. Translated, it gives CASSSETGPDTQYF.

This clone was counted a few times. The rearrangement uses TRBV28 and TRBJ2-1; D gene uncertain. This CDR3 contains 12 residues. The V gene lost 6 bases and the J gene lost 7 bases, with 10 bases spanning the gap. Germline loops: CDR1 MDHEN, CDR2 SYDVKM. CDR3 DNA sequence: TGTGCCAGCAGCTTTAACGAAAATGAGCAGTTCTTC. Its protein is CASSFNENEQFF.

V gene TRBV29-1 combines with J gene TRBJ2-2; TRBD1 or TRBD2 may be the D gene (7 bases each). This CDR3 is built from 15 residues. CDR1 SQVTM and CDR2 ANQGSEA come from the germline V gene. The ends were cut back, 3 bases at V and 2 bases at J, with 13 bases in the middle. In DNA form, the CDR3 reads TGCAGCGTTGAGGCAGGGGGGGCCAACACCGGGGAGCTGTTTTTT. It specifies CSVEAGGANTGELFF.

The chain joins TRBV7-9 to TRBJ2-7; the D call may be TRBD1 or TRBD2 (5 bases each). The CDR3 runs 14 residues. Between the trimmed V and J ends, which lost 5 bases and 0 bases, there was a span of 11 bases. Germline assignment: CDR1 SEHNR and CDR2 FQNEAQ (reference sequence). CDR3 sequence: CASSPAGSSYEQYF. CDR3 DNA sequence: TGTGCCAGCAGCCCCGCAGGGAGCTCCTACGAGCAGTACTTC.

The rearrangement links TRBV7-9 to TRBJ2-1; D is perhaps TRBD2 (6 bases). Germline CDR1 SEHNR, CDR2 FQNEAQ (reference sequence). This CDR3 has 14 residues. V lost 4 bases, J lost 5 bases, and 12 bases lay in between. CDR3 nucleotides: TGTGCCAGCAGCTACGGGACTGGAGACAATGAGCAGTTCTTC. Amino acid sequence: CASSYGTGDNEQFF.

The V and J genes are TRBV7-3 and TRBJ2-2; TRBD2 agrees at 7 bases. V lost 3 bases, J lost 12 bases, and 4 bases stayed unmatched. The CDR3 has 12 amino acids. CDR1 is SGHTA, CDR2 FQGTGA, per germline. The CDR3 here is CASSFLGGKLFF. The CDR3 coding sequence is TGTGCCAGCAGCTTCTTGGGGGGGAAGCTGTTTTTT.

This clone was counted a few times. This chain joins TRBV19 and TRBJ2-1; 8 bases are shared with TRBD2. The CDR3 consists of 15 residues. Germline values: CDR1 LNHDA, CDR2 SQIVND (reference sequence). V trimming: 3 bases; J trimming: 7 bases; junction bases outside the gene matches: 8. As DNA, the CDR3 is TGTGCCAGTAGTATTTCGGCTAGCGGGTATAATGAGCAGTTCTTC. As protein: CASSISASGYNEQFF.

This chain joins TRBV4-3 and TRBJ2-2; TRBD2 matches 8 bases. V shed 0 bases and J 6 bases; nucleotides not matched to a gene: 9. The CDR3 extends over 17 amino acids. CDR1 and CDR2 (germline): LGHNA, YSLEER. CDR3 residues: CASSQEIGGRFAGELFF. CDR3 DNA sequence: TGCGCCAGCAGCCAAGAAATTGGCGGGAGGTTCGCCGGGGAGCTGTTTTTT.

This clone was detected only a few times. The CDR3 sequence: CASASGRAKNIQYF. CDR3 bases: TGTGCCAGCGCTAGCGGGAGGGCCAAAAACATTCAGTACTTC. The chain has TRBV2 and TRBJ2-4; 11 bases agree with TRBD2. Germline V lookup: CDR1 SNHLY, CDR2 FYNNEI. The CDR3 has 14 residues. Losses at the gene ends were 8 bases for V and 1 base for J; bases not matched to a gene: 1.

CDR3 in DNA: TGCGCCAGCAGCCAAGATTTAGTTTTGGGCCCCTACAATGAGCAGTTCTTC. Translating it yields CASSQDLVLGPYNEQFF. The chain is built from TRBV4-3 and TRBJ2-1; the D is unclear. V dropped 0 bases and J dropped 2 bases, with 14 bases sitting between them. The V gene's germline CDR1 is LGHNA and CDR2 YSLEER. This CDR3 has 17 amino acids.

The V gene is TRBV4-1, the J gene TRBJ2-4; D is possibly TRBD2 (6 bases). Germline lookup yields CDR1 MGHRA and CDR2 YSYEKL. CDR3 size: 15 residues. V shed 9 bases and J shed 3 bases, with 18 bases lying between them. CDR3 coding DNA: TGCGCCAGGGAGGGGACTTCCCGAGACAAAAACATTCAGTACTTC. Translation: CAREGTSRDKNIQYF.

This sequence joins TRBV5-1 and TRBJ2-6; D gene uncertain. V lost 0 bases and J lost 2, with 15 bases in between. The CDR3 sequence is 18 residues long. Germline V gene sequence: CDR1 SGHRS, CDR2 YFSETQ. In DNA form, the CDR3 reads TGCGCCAGCAGCTTGGCCGAGGCCCCACGACCTGGGGCCAACGTCCTGACTTTC. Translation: CASSLAEAPRPGANVLTF.

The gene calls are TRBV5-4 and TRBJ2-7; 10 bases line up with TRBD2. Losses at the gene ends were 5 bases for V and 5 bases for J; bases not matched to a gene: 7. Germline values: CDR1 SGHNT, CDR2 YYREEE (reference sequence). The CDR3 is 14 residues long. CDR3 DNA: TGTGCCAGCAGTTTCGGACTAGCGGAGGACGAGCAGTACTTC. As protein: CASSFGLAEDEQYF.

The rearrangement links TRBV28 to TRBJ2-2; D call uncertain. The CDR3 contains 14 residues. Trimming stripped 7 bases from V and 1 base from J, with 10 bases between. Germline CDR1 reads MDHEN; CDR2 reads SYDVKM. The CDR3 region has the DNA TGTGCCAGCACTATATCTGGGAACACCGGGGAGCTGTTTTTT. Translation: CASTISGNTGELFF. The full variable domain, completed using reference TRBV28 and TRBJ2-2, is DVKVTQSSRYLVKRTGEKVFLECVQDMDHENMFWYRQDPGLGLRLIYFSYDVKMKEKGDIPEGYSVSREKKERFSLILESASTNQTSMYLCASTISGNTGELFFGEGSRLTVL.

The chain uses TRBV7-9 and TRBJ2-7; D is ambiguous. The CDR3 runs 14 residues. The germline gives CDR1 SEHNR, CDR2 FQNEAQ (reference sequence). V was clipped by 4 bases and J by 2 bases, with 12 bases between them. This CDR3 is CASSSGLPPYEQYF. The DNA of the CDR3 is TGTGCCAGCAGCTCCGGGCTACCTCCCTACGAGCAGTACTTC.

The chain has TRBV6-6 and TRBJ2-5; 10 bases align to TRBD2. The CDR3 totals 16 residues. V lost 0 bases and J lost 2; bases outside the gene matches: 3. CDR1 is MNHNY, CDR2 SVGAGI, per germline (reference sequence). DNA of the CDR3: TGTGCCAGCAGTTACTCTAGCGGGGGGCCTCAAGAGACCCAGTACTTC. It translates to CASSYSSGGPQETQYF.

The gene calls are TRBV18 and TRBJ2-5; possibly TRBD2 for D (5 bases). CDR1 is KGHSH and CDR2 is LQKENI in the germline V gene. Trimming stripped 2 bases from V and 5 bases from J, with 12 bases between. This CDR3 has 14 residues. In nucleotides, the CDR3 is TGTGCCAGCTCACCAACTACGGGGAGCGAGACCCAGTACTTC. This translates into CASSPTTGSETQYF.

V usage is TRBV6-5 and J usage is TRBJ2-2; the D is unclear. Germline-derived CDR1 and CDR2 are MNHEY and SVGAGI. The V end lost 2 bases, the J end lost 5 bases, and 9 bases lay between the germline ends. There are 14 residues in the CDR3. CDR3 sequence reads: CASSYTAATGELFF. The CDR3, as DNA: TGTGCCAGCAGTTACACTGCCGCGACCGGGGAGCTGTTTTTT.

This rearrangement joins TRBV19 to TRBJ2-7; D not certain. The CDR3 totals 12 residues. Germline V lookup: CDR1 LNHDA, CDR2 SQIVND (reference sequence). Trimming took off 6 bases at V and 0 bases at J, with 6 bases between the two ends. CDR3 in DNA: TGTGCCAGTAGCGCAGGCTCCTACGAGCAGTACTTC. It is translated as CASSAGSYEQYF.

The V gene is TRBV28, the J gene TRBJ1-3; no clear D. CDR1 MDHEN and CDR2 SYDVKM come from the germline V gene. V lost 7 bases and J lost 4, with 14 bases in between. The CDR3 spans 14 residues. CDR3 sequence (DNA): TGTGCCAGCACCGGGAATCTAGCCGGAAACACCATATATTTT. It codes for CASTGNLAGNTIYF.

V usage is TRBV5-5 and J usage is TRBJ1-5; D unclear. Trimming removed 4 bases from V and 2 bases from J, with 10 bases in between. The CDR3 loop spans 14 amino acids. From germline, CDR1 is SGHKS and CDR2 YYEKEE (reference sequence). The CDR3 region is CASSPGWGNQPQHF. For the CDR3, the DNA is TGTGCCAGCAGCCCTGGATGGGGCAATCAGCCCCAGCATTTT.

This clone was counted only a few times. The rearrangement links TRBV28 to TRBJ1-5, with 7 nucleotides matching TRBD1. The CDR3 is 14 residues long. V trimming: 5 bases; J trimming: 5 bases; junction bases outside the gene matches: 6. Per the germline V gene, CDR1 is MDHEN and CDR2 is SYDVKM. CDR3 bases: TGTGCCAGCAGTCTCGGGACAGAATATCAGCCCCAGCATTTT. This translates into CASSLGTEYQPQHF.

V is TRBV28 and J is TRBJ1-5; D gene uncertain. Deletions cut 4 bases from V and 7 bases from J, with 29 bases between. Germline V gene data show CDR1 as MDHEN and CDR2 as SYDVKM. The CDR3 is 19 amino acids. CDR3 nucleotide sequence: TGTGCCAGCAGTTGGGAGGGAGGGAACTCATTCGTAGGTGGACAGCCCCAGCATTTT. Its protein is CASSWEGGNSFVGGQPQHF.